This T cell receptor (beta chain) came from a study of T cell responses to AZD1222 COVID-19 vaccine (dated by TCRdb to about 2021). A note on the overall study: Because spike-specific TCR depth and breadth did not differ between the two schedules, AZD1222 recipients who got a second dose at roughly 4 weeks were pooled with those who got a second dose at roughly 12 weeks. A total of 230 to 250 trial participants underwent TCR sequencing, of whom about 200 had received two doses of AZD1222 and some 25 had received two doses of the MenACWY control vaccine. Trial participants were enrolled by age into 18-55, 56-69 and 70-plus year subgroups, with around 150, 28 and 57 TCR-sequenced participants respectively. General findings and caveats noted by the study authors: In the small 56-69-year group, the increase in depth fell short of significance, most likely because of low power. Conclusions about previously exposed vaccinees are limited because only six or seven AZD1222 recipients were SARS-CoV-2 seropositive at baseline. Because no samples from the day 14 peak response were available, repertoires could be characterized only after the peak T cell response. After two AZD1222 doses, both the breadth and the depth of spike-specific TCRs were significantly higher than at day 0 and than in MenACWY recipients. Nearly half of unique spike-specific TCRs reportedly recognized epitopes outside regions mutated in the B.1.351 and B.1.1.7 variants. Most participants were white British and females outnumbered males, and the authors suggested that clonal diversity may have been underestimated. CD4 TCRs associated with the vaccine covered the entire spike protein, and the dominant responses were in regions 160-218 and 743-854.

The CDR3 regions of human TCRbeta chains were subjected to immunosequencing. The paper's processing steps were these. Repertoire TCRs were matched against a reference library of SARS-CoV-2-specific TCRs generated with the MIRA antigen-specificity platform. Breadth meant the fraction of unique TCRs that were SARS-CoV-2-associated, whereas depth meant the fraction of total T cells that were SARS-CoV-2-associated. Using the MIRA data, each spike-specific TCR was assigned both to the spike region to which the TCR was reactive and to a CD4 or CD8 class. Log10-transformed breadth and depth values were compared by one-way ANOVA with Sidak's multiple comparisons tests. TCRdb took this table from immuneACCESS and kept in-frame rearrangements with V and J called. Such tables lack part of the clones; where checked against another copy, unresolved V genes explain under half of the gap, and the rest is unexplained. V and J calls and clone size are those listed in that table; D and trimming were worked out from the DNA. In all, the sample holds over 100,000 clones, and about nine tenths of those were seen once. Jointly, the top ten make up roughly 7.2% of the sample.

What this sample's time point label stands for: baseline before first vaccination. Vaccinee samples were obtained from the UK trials COV001 and COV002, which included a single-blind randomized controlled phase 2/3 trial of AZD1222 (ChAdOx1 nCoV-19) in healthy adults. Trial participant PBMC samples were collected at day 0 and day 28 after the second dose for TCRbeta chain sequencing. To note about this clone: What this receptor recognizes is not known. No base quality information exists; no much larger clone differs at one position.

The CDR3 has 15 amino acids, counting the end cysteine and phenylalanine. The only DNA kept is the CDR3, 45 bases in frame from the first base. CDR1 SQVTM and CDR2 ANQGSEA were looked up in the germline V gene. V is pared back by 1 base and J by 6 bases, with 16 bases lying between the germline termini. This clonotype originated in an adult in good health. The V and J segments used are TRBV29-1 and TRBJ1-3; no D gene is confidently identified. Sequencing was performed on peripheral blood, taken on day 0 of AZD1222 vaccination. CDR3 loop: CSVEGYRGSQNTIYF. The sequenced DNA: TGCAGCGTTGAAGGATATAGAGGGAGCCAAAACACCATATATTTT.